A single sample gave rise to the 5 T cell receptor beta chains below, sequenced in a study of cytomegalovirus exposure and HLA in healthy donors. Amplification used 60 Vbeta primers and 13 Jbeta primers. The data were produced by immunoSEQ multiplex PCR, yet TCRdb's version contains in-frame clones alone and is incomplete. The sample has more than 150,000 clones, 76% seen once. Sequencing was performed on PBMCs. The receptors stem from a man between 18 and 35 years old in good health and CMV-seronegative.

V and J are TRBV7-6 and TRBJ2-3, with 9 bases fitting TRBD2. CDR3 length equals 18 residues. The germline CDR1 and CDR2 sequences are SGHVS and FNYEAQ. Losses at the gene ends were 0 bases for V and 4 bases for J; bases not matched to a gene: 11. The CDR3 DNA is TGTGCCAGCAGCTTAGCGCGGGGCGGGGGGGCCATGGCAGATACGCAGTATTTT. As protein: CASSLARGGGAMADTQYF.

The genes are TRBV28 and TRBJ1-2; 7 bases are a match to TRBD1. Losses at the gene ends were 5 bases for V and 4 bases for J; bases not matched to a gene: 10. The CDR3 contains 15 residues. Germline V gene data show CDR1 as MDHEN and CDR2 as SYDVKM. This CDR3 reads CASSPPGGIGYGYTF. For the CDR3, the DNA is TGTGCCAGCAGTCCCCCAGGGGGGATCGGCTATGGCTACACCTTC.

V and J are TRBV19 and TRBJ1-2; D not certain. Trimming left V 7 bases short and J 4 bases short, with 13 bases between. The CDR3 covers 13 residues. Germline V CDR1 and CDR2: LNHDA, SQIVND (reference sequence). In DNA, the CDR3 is TGTGCCAGTACCACCGCGGCCAGCTATGGCTACACCTTC. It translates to CASTTAASYGYTF. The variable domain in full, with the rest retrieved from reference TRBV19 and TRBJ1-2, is DGGITQSPKYLFRKEGQNVTLSCEQNLNHDAMYWYRQDPGQGLRLIYYSQIVNDFQKGDIAEGYSVSREKKESFPLTVTSAQKNPTAFYLCASTTAASYGYTFGSGTRLTVV.

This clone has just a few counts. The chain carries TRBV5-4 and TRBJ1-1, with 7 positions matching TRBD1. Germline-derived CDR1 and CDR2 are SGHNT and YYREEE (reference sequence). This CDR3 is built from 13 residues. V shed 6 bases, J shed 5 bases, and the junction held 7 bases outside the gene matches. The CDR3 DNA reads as TGTGCCAGCAAGGGGCCAGGGGGGACTGAAGCTTTCTTT. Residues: CASKGPGGTEAFF.

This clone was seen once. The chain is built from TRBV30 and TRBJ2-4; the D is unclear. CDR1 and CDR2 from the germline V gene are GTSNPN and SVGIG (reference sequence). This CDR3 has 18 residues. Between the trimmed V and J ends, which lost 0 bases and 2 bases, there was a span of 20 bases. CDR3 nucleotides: TGTGCCTGGAGTGTACGAATTGAACGAGAGGCCCCCAAAAACATTCAGTACTTC. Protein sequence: CAWSVRIEREAPKNIQYF.